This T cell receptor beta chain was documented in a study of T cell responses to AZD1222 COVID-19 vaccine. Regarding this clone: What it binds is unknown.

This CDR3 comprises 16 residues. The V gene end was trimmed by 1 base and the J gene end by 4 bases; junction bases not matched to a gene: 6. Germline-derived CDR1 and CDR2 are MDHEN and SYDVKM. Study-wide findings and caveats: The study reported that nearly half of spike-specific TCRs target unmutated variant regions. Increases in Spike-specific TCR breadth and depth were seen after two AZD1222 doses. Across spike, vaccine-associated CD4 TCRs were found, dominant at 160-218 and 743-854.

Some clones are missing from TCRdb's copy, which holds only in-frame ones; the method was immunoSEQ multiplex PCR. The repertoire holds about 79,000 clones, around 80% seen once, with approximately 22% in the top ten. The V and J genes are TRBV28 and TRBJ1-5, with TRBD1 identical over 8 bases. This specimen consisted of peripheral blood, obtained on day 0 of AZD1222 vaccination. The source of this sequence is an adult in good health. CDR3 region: CASSLYRTGRNQPQHF. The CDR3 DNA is TGTGCCAGCAGTTTATATAGGACAGGGAGGAATCAGCCCCAGCATTTT. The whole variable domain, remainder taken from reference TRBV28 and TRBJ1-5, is DVKVTQSSRYLVKRTGEKVFLECVQDMDHENMFWYRQDPGLGLRLIYFSYDVKMKEKGDIPEGYSVSREKKERFSLILESASTNQTSMYLCASSLYRTGRNQPQHFGDGTRLSIL.